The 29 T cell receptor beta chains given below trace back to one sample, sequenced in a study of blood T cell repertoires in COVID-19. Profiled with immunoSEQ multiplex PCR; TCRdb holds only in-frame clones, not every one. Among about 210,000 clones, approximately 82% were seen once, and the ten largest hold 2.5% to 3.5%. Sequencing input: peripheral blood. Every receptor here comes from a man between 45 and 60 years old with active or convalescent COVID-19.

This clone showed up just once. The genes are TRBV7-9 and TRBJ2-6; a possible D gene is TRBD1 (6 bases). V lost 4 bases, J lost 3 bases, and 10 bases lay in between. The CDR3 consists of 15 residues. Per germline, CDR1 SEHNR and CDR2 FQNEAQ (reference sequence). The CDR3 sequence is CASSSQGYGANVLTF. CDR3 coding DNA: TGTGCCAGCAGCTCTCAGGGGTATGGGGCCAACGTCCTGACTTTC.

This chain's CDR3 is CASSIPLRGQPQHF. The CDR3 DNA sequence: TGTGCCAGTAGTATCCCCCTGCGCGGTCAGCCCCAGCATTTT. The chain employs TRBV19 and TRBJ1-5; D unclear. Looked up from germline, CDR1 is LNHDA and CDR2 is SQIVND (reference sequence). CDR3 length equals 14 residues. V lost 3 bases and J 6 bases, leaving 12 bases between the germline ends.

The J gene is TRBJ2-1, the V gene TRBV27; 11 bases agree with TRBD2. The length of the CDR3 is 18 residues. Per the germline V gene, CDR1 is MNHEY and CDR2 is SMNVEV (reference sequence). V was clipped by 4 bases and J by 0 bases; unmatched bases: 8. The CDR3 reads CASSSPGLAASSYNEQFF. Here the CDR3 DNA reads TGTGCCAGCAGTTCTCCGGGACTAGCGGCTAGCTCCTACAATGAGCAGTTCTTC.

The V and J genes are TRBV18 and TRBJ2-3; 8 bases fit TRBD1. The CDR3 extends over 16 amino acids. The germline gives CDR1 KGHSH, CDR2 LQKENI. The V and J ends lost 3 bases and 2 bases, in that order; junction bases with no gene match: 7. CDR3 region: CASSPTGTGFTDTQYF. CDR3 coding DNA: TGTGCCAGCTCACCTACCGGGACAGGCTTCACAGATACGCAGTATTTT.

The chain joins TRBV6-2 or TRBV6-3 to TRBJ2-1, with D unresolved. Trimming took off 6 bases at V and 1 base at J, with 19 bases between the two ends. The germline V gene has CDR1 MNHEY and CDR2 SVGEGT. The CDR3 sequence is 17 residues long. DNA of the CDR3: TGTGCCAGCAGCCTAACTGCCTTCCTGCGTTCCTACAATGAGCAGTTCTTC. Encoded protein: CASSLTAFLRSYNEQFF.

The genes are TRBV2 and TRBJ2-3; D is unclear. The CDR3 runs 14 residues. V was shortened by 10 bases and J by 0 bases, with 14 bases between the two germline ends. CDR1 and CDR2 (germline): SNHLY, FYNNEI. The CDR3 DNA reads TGTGCCACGGTCGCAGACAAGAGCACAGATACGCAGTATTTT. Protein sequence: CATVADKSTDTQYF.

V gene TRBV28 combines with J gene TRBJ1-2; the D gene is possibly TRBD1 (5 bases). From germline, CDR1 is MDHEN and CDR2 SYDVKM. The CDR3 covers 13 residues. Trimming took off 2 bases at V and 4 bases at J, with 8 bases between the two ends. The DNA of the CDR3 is TGTGCCAGCAGTTTAGTGGGGCTCTATGGCTACACCTTC. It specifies CASSLVGLYGYTF.

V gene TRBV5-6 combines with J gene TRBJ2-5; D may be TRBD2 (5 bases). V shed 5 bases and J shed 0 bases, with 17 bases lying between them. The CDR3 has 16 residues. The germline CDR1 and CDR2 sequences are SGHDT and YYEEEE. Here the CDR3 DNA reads TGTGCCAGCAGTTCCCCTGGCCGGGGATACCAAGAGACCCAGTACTTC. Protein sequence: CASSSPGRGYQETQYF.

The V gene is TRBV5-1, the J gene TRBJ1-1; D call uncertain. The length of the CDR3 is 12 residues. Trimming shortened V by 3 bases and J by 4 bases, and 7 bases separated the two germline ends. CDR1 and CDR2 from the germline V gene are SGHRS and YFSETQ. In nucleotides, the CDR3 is TGCGCCAGCAGCTCTCACGGCACTGAAGCTTTCTTT. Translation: CASSSHGTEAFF.

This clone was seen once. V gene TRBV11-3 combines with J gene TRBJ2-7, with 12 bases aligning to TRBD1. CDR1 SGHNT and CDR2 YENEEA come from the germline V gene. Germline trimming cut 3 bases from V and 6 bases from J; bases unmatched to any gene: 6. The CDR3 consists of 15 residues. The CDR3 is CASSLRRDRGPEQYF. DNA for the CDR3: TGTGCCAGCAGCTTGCGCCGGGACAGGGGGCCCGAGCAGTACTTC.

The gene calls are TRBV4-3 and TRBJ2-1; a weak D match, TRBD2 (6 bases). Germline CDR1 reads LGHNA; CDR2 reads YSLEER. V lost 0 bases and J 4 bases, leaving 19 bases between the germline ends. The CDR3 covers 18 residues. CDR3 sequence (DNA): TGCGCCAGCAGCCAAGATCGCTCACCGGGAGCATTATACAATGAGCAGTTCTTC. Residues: CASSQDRSPGALYNEQFF.

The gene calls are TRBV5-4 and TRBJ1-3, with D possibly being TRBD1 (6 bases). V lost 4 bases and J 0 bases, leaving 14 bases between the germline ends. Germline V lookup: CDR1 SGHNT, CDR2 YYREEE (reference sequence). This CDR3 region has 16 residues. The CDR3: CASSIGGADSGNTIYF. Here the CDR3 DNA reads TGTGCCAGCAGCATTGGGGGGGCCGACTCTGGAAACACCATATATTTT.

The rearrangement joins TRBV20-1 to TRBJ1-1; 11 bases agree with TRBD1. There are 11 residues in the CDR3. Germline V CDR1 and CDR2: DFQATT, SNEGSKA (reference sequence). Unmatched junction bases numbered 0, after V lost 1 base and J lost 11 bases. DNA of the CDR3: TGCAGTGCTAGAGGGGACAGGGGGGCTTTCTTT. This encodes CSARGDRGAFF.

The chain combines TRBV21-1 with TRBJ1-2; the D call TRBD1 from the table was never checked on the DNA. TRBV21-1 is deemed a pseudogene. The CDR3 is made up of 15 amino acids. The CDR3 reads CASSSGTVPNYGYTF. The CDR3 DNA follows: TGTGCCAGCAGCAGCGGGACAGTTCCTAACTATGGCTACACCTTC.

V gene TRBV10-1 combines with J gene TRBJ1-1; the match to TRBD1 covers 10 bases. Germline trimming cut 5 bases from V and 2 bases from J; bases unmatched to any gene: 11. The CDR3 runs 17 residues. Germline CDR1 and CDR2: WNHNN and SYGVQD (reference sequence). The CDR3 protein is CASSSRTGGVGNTEAFF. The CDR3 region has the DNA TGCGCCAGCAGTTCCAGGACAGGGGGAGTGGGAAACACTGAAGCTTTCTTT.

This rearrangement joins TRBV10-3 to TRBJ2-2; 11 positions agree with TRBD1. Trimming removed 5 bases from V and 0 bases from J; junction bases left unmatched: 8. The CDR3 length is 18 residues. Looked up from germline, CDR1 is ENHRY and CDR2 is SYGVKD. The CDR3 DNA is TGTGCCATCAGTCGGACAGGGGGCCTAATGTCGAACACCGGGGAGCTGTTTTTT. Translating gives CAISRTGGLMSNTGELFF.

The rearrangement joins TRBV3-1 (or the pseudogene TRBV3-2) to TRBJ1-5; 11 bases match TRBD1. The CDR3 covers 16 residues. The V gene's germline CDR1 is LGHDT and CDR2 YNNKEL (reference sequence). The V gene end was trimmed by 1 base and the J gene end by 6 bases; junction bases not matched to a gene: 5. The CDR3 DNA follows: TGTGCCAGCAGCCAAGGTACGGGACAGGGGGGTCAGCCCCAGCATTTT. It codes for CASSQGTGQGGQPQHF.

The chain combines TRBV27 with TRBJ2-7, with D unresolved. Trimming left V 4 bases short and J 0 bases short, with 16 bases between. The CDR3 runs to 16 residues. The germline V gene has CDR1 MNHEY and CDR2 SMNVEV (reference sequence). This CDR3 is CASSSGRATSSYEQYF. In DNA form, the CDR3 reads TGTGCCAGCAGTTCAGGAAGAGCTACGAGCTCCTACGAGCAGTACTTC.

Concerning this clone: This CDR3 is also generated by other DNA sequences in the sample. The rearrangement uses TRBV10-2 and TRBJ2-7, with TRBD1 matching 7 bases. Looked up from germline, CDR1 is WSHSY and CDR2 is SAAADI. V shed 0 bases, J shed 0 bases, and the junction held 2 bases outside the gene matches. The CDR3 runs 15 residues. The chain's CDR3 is CASSESNRGSYEQYF. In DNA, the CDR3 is TGCGCCAGCAGTGAGTCGAACAGGGGCTCCTACGAGCAGTACTTC.

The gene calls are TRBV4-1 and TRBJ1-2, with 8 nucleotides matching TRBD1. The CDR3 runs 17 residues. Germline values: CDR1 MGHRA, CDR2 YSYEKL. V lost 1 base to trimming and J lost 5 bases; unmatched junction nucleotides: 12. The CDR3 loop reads CASSQVTGARSRYGYTF. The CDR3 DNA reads TGCGCCAGCAGCCAAGTGACAGGGGCGAGGTCTCGTTATGGCTACACCTTC.

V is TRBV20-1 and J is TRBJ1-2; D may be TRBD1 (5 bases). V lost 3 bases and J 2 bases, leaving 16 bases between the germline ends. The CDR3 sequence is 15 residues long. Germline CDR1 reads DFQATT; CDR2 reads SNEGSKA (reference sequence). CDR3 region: CSASLEGAGNYGYTF. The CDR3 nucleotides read TGCAGTGCTAGTCTTGAAGGGGCAGGGAACTATGGCTACACCTTC.

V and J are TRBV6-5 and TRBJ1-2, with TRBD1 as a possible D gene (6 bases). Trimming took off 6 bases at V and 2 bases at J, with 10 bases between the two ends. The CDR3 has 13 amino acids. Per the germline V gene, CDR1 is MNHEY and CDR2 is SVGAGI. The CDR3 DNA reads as TGTGCCAGCAGCCTCACAGGGAACTATGGCTACACCTTC. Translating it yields CASSLTGNYGYTF.

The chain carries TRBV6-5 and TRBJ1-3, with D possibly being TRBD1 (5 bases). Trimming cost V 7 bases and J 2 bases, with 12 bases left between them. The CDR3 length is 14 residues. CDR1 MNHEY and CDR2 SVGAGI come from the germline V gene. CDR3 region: CASILDTAGNTIYF. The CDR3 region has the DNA TGTGCCAGCATCTTGGACACGGCTGGAAACACCATATATTTT.

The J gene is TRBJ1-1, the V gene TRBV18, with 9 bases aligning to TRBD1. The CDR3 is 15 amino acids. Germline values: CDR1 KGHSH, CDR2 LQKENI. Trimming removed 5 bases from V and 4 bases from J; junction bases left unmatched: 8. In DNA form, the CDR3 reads TGTGCCAGCTCAGGGGACAGGGTACGCGGCACTGAAGCTTTCTTT. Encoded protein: CASSGDRVRGTEAFF.

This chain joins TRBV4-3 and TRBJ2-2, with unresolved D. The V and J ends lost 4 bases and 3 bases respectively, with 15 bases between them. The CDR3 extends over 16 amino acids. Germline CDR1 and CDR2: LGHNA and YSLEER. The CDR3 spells CASSPPPGSHTGELFF. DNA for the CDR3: TGCGCCAGCAGCCCACCGCCAGGTAGTCACACCGGGGAGCTGTTTTTT.

The CDR3 nucleotides read TGTGCCAGCAGTTCCGGGACAGGGTTACAGTTCTTC. Translating gives CASSSGTGLQFF. The V gene is TRBV6-5, the J gene TRBJ2-1; 9 nucleotides align to TRBD1. The V segment lost 4 bases and the J segment 13 bases; nucleotides outside the gene matches: 5. This CDR3 contains 12 residues. The germline gives CDR1 MNHEY, CDR2 SVGAGI.

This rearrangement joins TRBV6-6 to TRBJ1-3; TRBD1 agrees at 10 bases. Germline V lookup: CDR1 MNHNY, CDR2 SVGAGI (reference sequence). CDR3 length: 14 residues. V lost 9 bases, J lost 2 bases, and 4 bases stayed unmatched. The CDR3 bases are TGTGCCAGTAAAGACAGGGGGCCTGGAAACACCATATATTTT. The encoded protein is CASKDRGPGNTIYF.

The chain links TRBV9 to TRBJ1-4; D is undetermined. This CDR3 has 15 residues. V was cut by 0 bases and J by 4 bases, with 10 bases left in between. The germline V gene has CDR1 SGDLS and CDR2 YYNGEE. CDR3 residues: CASSVAAGLNEKLFF. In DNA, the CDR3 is TGTGCCAGCAGCGTAGCGGCAGGCCTTAATGAAAAACTGTTTTTT. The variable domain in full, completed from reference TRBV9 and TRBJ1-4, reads DSGVTQTPKHLITATGQRVTLRCSPRSGDLSVYWYQQSLDQGLQFLIQYYNGEERAKGNILERFSAQQFPDLHSELNLSSLELGDSALYFCASSVAAGLNEKLFFGSGTQLSVL.

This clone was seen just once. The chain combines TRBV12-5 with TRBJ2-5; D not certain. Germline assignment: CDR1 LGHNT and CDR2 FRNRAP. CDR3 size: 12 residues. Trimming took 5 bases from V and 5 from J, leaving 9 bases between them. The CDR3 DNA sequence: TGTGCTAGTGGTCGATATGGCGAGACCCAGTACTTC. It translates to CASGRYGETQYF.